This TCR beta chain is from a study of cytomegalovirus exposure and HLA in healthy donors (TCRdb year 2017). Study-level background: In an earlier analysis of approximately 640 of the donors, 250 to 300 Gb of sequence data and approximately 120 million unique TCR beta sequences from about 180 million T cells were reported. Typing coverage varied by locus: about 620-640 donors for A, B, C, DRB1 and DQB1; more than 500 for DQA1; around 570 for DPA1; 400 to 480 for DPB1. In a later analysis, previously published TCR beta repertoires from several hundred donors were re-analyzed and high-resolution HLA genotyping was added so that TCR occurrence patterns could be studied. An early release that covered about 600 HLA-typed donors contained about 300 gigabases of sequencing data and 70 million to 100 million unique TCR sequences. HLA typing covered class I and class II loci at four-digit resolution. Genome-wide SNP genotypes for about three fifths of the roughly 670 donors were used in a later genetic analysis, which treated that subset as a discovery cohort. To decide whether each TCR beta V gene segment behaved as functional or pseudogenic, an earlier analysis of some 600 of the donors relied on high-throughput TCR beta sequencing. The aim of the study was to test whether cataloging public T cell receptors could identify signatures of past pathogen exposure. All discovery cohort repertoires had been generated on a single sequencing platform. Among about 410 genotyped donors of the cohort, an average of approximately 200,000 unique TCR beta nucleotide sequences was sequenced per donor, of which about 18% were non-productive. Alongside the repertoire data, information on donor age, sex, ethnicity and CMV serostatus was compiled. The study combined high-throughput TCR immunosequencing, statistical association of individual TCRs with disease status, and machine learning to predict cytomegalovirus infection status. Among the roughly 370 genotyped donors, around 81% belonged to the genetic ancestry cluster associated with self-reported Caucasian donors. Rather than using new phenotypic data, the later analysis identified candidate immune exposures from TCR beta sequences and from how often those sequences occurred across donors. The T cell repertoires of 550 to 850 subjects were profiled by immunosequencing and related to cytomegalovirus serostatus. Besides the first cohort of 550 to 750 subjects, a separate validation cohort made up of 120 different subjects was used. Four or five DR-DQ haplotypes were handled as single units for association and clustering because linkage in the cohort was strong.

The research as a whole found: In vitro tests confirmed that a few of the cytomegalovirus-associated TCR beta chains recognize cytomegalovirus antigens. Specific HLA alleles were associated with 16,951 TCR beta sequences at a false discovery rate of 0.05 in a later analysis. In a later analysis, TCR association rates were found to vary across HLA loci, with the most associated TCRs seen for DRB1 alleles and the fewest for HLA-C alleles. The cohort was sequenced for TCR beta chains only, and without alpha or paired-chain data the features that could be detected were limited. Roughly uniform sequencing depth across donors was assumed in presence/absence analyses, although this assumption may not hold. Linkage disequilibrium might explain the correlated functional status among segregating V segments, but an unknown experimental factor could not be ruled out. In a later genetic analysis, a missense DCLRE1C variant was associated with V-gene and J-gene trimming of TCR beta chains, and the association was replicated in an independent cohort. In a later analysis, HLA-associated TCR beta chains were found to be more clonally expanded and to have lower generation probabilities than equally common non-associated chains. Most CMV-associated TCR beta chains appeared to be HLA-restricted in a later analysis, and the HLA associations seemed to be driven largely by CMV exposure. In a later analysis, several top co-occurrence clusters were reported to appear linked to parvovirus B19, influenza, CMV and Epstein-Barr virus. Assigning TCR associations to individual alleles was difficult when HLA alleles, especially DR and DQ, strongly co-occurred. Because HLA typing was unavailable for some donors at each locus, only the typed subset was used in association tests. Because the 87-base-pair reads could not distinguish some IMGT-functional V segments, including TRBV6-2 and TRBV6-3, those segments were excluded. Cytomegalovirus status was reported to be diagnosed by the classifier with high specificity and sensitivity in both the original and validation cohorts. Roughly 17 rarely observed V segments, including chromosome 9 orphons, were excluded from the earlier analysis of some 590 of the donors because counts were too low. Across donors, most TCR sequences were observed very rarely, whereas some public TCRs were present in many individuals. A cluster of highly shared sequence variants was judged likely to be a technical artifact of the sequencing pipeline. An earlier analysis of around 540 of the donors showed that most TCR beta V segments appeared in productive rearrangements either about 90% or about 30% of the time, which broadly matched IMGT annotations. A further reported finding was that TCR beta sequences accurately predicted the HLA-A and HLA-B alleles for most subjects in the first cohort. According to the authors, the approach could potentially be generalized to other disease states and immunological phenotypes. The only immune exposure information available for the cohort was CMV serostatus. In the study, some 160 TCR beta chains were listed as associated with cytomegalovirus. Compared with the roughly 600-donor mean, donors in an Asian-associated ancestry cluster had fewer N-insertions in productive TCRs, according to a later genetic analysis.

V loses 6 bases, J loses 5 bases, and the germline ends lie 16 bases apart. Reading from cysteine to phenylalanine, the CDR3 counts 14 amino acids. Just the 42-base CDR3 DNA is kept, in frame starting at base 1. CDR1 and CDR2 were assigned from the germline V gene as SGHAT and FQNNGV. The cohort consisted of 600 to 700 healthy bone marrow donors. At the time of sampling, every cohort member was nominally healthy, though immune exposures that went unrecorded were likely present. The donor was CMV seropositive and was included in the group of approximately 300 seropositive cohort members. Each donor provided a peripheral blood sample, and peripheral blood mononuclear cells were used for TCR beta sequencing. The Qiagen DNeasy Blood Extraction Kit was used to extract genomic DNA from the blood cell samples. Library construction relied on the immunoSEQ multiplex PCR assay. The multiplex PCR relied on a mix of 60 forward primers for TCR Vbeta segments and 13 reverse primers for TCR Jbeta segments. The CDR3 region of rearranged TCR beta genes was amplified from genomic DNA by a multiplex PCR assay. Amplified TCR beta libraries were sequenced as 87-base-pair reads on the Illumina HiSeq System. Concerning the study's data processing: A later analysis counted about 76 million unique TCR beta chains across the 690 or so repertoires, and around 12 million of these chains were shared by at least two donors. Raw reads were error-corrected and collapsed into unique sequences by a nearest-neighbor algorithm in which closely related sequences were merged to remove PCR and sequencing errors. V, D and J gene segments were assigned by aligning CDR3 sequences to IMGT reference sequences. For a sequence to be retained, a match of at least six nucleotides was required to both a V gene segment and a J gene segment. A rearrangement counted as productive if the CDR3 had no stop codons and remained in frame with V and J, and every other rearrangement counted as non-productive. CDR3 was defined according to IMGT convention as the region running from the second conserved V-encoded cysteine to the conserved J-encoded phenylalanine. In an earlier analysis of around 540 of the donors, sequences lacking an unambiguous match to a single V gene segment were excluded. In an earlier analysis of about 590 of the donors, a V segment was called functional when productive rearrangements were above 56.7%, and segregating when the standard deviation between donors exceeded 5%. To diagnose cytomegalovirus status from the catalog of TCR beta chain sequences, a statistical classification framework was built. In a later analysis, TCR nucleotide sequences were compared against IMGT/GENE-DB human TR gene sequences so that V and J genes could be assigned. The TCRdist pipeline was used in a later analysis to assign CDR3 sequences and most-parsimonious VDJ recombination scenarios. In a later analysis, every TCR beta chain was defined by the combination of its CDR3 amino acid sequence and its V-gene family, and reads without a unique V-gene family were dropped. In a later analysis, 500 to 700 highly shared, low-generation-probability nucleotide sequences were removed to address suspected cross-contamination and a sequencing artifact. A later analysis calculated a clonal expansion index for each public chain from normalized within-repertoire ranks of inferred template counts. In a later analysis, generation probabilities were computed with a VDJ recombination model fitted to out-of-frame rearrangements, and the resulting probabilities were checked against IGoR. In a later analysis, hypergeometric tests were used to score TCR-TCR, TCR-HLA and TCR-CMV co-occurrence, with a repertoire-size bias correction applied to TCR pairs. A later analysis estimated false discovery rates by permuting HLA or CMV assignments 20 times. In a later analysis, co-occurring TCRs were grouped using DBSCAN, and TCRdist sequence similarity was added for clustering within HLA-allele-positive subsets. For co-occurrence clustering, repertoires with fewer than 30,000 or more than 120,000 public chains were excluded, along with roughly 5 repertoires with anomalous nucleotide sharing. TCRdb mirrors the immuneACCESS table, restricted to in-frame sequences. Some clones are absent from its copies; in checked studies, under half trace to an unresolved V gene, and the reason for the others is unknown. Clonal size and the V and J genes are those of that table, whereas D and trimming came from the DNA. For this sample the table gives around 38,000 clones, of which roughly 67% were detected only once. The ten largest make up less than 20% of the sample.

Details on this clone: The clone's antigen remains unknown. No base qualities exist here, and no much larger clone lies one base off it.

The clonotype comes from a man between 50 and 59 years old in good health and CMV-seropositive. The V and J genes are TRBV11-2 and TRBJ1-1, and possibly TRBD1, on 6 matching bases. Sequences were obtained from PBMCs. The CDR3 loop reads CASRRGGTRTEAFF. The nucleotide sequence reads as follows: TGTGCCAGCAGAAGGGGGGGAACGAGAACTGAAGCTTTCTTT.